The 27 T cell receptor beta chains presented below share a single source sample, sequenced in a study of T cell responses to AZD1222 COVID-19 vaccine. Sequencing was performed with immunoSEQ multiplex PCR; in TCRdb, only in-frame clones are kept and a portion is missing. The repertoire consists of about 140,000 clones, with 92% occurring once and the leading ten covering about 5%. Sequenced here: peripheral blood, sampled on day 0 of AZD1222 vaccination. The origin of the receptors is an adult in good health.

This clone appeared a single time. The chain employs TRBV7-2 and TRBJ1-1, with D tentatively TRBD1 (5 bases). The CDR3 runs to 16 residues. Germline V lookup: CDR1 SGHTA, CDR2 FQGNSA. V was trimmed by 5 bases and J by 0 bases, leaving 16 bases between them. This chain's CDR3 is CASSRDQAIMNTEAFF. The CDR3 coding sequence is TGTGCCAGCAGCCGGGACCAAGCTATAATGAACACTGAAGCTTTCTTT.

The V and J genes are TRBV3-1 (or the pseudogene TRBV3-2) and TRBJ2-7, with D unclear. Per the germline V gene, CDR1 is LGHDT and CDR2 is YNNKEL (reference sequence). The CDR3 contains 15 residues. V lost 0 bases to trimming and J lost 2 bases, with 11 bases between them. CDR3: CASSQDPDLTYEQYF. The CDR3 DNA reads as TGTGCCAGCAGCCAAGATCCCGACCTAACCTACGAGCAGTACTTC.

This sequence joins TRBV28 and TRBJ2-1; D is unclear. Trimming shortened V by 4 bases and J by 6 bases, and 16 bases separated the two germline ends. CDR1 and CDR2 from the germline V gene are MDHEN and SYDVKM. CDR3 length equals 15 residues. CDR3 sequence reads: CASSSAGSRRNEQFF. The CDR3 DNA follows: TGTGCCAGCAGTTCTGCCGGCTCTCGTCGCAATGAGCAGTTCTTC. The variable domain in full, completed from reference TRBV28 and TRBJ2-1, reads DVKVTQSSRYLVKRTGEKVFLECVQDMDHENMFWYRQDPGLGLRLIYFSYDVKMKEKGDIPEGYSVSREKKERFSLILESASTNQTSMYLCASSSAGSRRNEQFFGPGTRLTVL.

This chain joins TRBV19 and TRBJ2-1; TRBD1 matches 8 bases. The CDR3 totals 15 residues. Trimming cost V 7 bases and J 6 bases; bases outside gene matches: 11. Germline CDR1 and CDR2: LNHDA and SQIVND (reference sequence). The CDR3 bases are TGTGCCAGTACCCCGACAGGGGATCTCTTCAATGAGCAGTTCTTC. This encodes CASTPTGDLFNEQFF.

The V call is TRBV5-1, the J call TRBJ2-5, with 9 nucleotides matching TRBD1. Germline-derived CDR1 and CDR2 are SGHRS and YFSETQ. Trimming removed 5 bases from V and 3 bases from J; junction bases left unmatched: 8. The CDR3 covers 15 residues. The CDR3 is CASRPGTGPEETQYF. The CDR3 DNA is TGCGCCAGCAGACCCGGGACAGGGCCTGAAGAGACCCAGTACTTC.

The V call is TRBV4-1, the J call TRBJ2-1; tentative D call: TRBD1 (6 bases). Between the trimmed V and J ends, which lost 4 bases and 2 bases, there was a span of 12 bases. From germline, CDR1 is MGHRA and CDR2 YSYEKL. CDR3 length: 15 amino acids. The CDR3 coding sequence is TGCGCCAGCAGCCCTTGGCAGGGGCCCTACAATGAGCAGTTCTTC. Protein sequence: CASSPWQGPYNEQFF.

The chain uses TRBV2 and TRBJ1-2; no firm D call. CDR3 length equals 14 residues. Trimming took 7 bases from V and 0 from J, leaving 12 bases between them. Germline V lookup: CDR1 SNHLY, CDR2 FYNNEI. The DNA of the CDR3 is TGTGCCAGCACCGAGGCAGGAGCTAACTATGGCTACACCTTC. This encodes CASTEAGANYGYTF. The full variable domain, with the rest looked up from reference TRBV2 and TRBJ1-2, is EPEVTQTPSHQVTQMGQEVILRCVPISNHLYFYWYRQILGQKVEFLVSFYNNEISEKSEIFDDQFSVERPDGSNFTLKIRSTKLEDSAMYFCASTEAGANYGYTFGSGTRLTVV.

The CDR3 sequence: CASSYGDGYSNQPQHF. Written as DNA, the CDR3 is TGTGCCAGCAGTTACGGGGACGGCTATAGCAATCAGCCCCAGCATTTT. V gene TRBV6-2 or TRBV6-3 combines with J gene TRBJ1-5, with D possibly TRBD1 on 5 matching bases. Per the germline V gene, CDR1 is MNHEY and CDR2 is SVGEGT. The CDR3 runs to 16 residues. V was cut by 2 bases and J by 0 bases, with 11 bases left in between.

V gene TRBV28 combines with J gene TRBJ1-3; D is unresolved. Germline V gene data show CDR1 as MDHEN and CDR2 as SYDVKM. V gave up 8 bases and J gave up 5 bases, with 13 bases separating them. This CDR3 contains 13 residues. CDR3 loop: CASGRTSRNTIYF. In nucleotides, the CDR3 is TGTGCCAGCGGCAGGACCTCGCGAAACACCATATATTTT.

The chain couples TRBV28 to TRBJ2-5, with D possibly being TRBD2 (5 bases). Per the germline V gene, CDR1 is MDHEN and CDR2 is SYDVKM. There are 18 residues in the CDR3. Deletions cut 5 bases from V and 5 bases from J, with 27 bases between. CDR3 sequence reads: CASSQREWASTTKETQYF. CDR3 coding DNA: TGTGCCAGCAGTCAAAGGGAGTGGGCGTCCACAACAAAGGAGACCCAGTACTTC.

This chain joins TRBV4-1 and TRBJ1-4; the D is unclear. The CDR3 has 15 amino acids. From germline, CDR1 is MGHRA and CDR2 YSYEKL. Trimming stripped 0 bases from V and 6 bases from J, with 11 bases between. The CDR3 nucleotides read TGCGCCAGCAGCCAAGATGCGCAGGCAGATGAAAAACTGTTTTTT. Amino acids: CASSQDAQADEKLFF.

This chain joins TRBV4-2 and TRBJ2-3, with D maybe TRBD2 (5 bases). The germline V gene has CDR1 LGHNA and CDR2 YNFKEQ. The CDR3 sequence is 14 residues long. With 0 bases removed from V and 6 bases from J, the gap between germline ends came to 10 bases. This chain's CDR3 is CASSQDPGRDTQYF. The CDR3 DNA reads TGTGCCAGCAGCCAAGACCCGGGAAGGGATACGCAGTATTTT.

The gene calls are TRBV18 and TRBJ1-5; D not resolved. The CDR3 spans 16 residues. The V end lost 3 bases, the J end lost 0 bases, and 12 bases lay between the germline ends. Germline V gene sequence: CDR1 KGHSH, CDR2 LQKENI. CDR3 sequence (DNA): TGTGCCAGCTCACCCCGTCAGGCACATAGCAATCAGCCCCAGCATTTT. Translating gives CASSPRQAHSNQPQHF.

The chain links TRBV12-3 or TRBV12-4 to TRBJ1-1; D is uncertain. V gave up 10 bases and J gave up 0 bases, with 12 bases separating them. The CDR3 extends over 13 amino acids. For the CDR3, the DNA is TGTGCCACCCAAGAACGGATGAACACTGAAGCTTTCTTT. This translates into CATQERMNTEAFF.

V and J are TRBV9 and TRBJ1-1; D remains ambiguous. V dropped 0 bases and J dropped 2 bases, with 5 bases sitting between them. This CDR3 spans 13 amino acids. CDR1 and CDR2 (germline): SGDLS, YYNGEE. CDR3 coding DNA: TGTGCCAGCAGCGTAGGCAGAAACACTGAAGCTTTCTTT. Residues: CASSVGRNTEAFF.

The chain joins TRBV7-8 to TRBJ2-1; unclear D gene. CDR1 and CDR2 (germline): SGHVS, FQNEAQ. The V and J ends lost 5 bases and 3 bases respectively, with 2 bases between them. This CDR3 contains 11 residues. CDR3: CASSIYNEQFF. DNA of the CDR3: TGTGCCAGCAGCATCTACAATGAGCAGTTCTTC. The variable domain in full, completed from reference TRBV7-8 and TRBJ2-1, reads GAGVSQSPRYKVAKRGQDVALRCDPISGHVSLFWYQQALGQGPEFLTYFQNEAQLDKSGLPSDRFFAERPEGSVSTLKIQRTQQEDSAVYLCASSIYNEQFFGPGTRLTVL.

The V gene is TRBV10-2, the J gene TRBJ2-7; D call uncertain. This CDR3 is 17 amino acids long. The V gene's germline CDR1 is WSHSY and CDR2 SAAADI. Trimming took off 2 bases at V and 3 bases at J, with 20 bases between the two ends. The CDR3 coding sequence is TGCGCCAGCAGTGAGGGCCGGTTAGGTGATTGGTTCTACGAGCAGTACTTC. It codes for CASSEGRLGDWFYEQYF.

The CDR3 reads CASTSGDLDTEAFF. CDR3 nucleotides: TGTGCCAGCACCTCAGGGGACTTAGACACTGAAGCTTTCTTT. The V and J genes are TRBV28 and TRBJ1-1, with D perhaps TRBD1 (6 bases). In germline, CDR1 is MDHEN, CDR2 SYDVKM. V lost 7 bases and J lost 3, with 15 bases in between. This CDR3 is built from 14 residues. The variable domain in full, completed from reference TRBV28 and TRBJ1-1, reads DVKVTQSSRYLVKRTGEKVFLECVQDMDHENMFWYRQDPGLGLRLIYFSYDVKMKEKGDIPEGYSVSREKKERFSLILESASTNQTSMYLCASTSGDLDTEAFFGQGTRLTVV.

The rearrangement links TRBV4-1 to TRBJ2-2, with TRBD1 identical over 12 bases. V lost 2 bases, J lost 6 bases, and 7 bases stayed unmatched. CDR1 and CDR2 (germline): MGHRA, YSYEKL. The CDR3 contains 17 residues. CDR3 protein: CASSQHPGTGGSGELFF. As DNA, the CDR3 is TGCGCCAGCAGCCAACATCCCGGGACAGGGGGCTCCGGGGAGCTGTTTTTT.

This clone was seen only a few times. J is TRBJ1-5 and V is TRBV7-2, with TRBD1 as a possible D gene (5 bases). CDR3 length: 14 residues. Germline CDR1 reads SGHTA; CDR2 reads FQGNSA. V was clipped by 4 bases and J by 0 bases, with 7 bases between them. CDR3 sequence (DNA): TGTGCCAGCAGCTCGACAGCTAGCAATCAGCCCCAGCATTTT. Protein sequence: CASSSTASNQPQHF.

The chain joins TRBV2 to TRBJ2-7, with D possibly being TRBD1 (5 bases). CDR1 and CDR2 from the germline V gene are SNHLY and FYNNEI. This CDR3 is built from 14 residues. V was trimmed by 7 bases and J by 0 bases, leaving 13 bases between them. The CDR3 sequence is CASTTGASSYEQYF. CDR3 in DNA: TGTGCCAGCACTACAGGTGCTAGCTCCTACGAGCAGTACTTC.

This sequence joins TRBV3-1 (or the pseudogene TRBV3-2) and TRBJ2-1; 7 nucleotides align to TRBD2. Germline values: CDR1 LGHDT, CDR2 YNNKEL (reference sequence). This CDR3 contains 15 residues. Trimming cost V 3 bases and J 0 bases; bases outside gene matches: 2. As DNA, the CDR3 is TGTGCCAGCAGCCAGACTAGCAACTCCTACAATGAGCAGTTCTTC. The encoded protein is CASSQTSNSYNEQFF.

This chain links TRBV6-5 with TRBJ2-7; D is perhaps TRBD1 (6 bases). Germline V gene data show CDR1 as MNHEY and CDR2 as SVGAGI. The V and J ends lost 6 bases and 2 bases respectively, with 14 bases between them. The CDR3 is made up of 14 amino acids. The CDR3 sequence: CASSRRAGAYEQYF. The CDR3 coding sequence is TGTGCCAGCAGCCGAAGGGCAGGGGCCTACGAGCAGTACTTC.

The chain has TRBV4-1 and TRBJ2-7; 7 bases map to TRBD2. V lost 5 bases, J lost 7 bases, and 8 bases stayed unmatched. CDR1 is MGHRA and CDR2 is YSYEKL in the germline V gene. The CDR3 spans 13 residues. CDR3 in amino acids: CASSAGVMGEQYF. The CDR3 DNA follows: TGCGCCAGCAGCGCGGGGGTCATGGGGGAGCAGTACTTC.

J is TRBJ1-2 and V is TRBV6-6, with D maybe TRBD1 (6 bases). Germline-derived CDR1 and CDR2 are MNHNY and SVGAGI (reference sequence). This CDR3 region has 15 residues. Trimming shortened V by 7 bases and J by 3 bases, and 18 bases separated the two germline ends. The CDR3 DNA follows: TGTGCCAGCACCACCTTGGGGGCCACGGACTATGGCTACACCTTC. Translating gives CASTTLGATDYGYTF.

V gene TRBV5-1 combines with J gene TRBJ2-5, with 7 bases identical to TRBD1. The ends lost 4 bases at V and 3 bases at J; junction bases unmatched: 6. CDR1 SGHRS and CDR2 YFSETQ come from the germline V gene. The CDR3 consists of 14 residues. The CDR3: CASSRGQWEETQYF. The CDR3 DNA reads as TGCGCCAGCAGCCGGGGACAGTGGGAAGAGACCCAGTACTTC.

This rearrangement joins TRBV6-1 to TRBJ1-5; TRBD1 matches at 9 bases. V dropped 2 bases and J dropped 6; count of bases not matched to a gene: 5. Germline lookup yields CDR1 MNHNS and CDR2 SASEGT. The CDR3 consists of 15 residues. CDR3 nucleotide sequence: TGTGCCAGCAGTGAACGTGACAGGGGGTTTCAGCCCCAGCATTTT. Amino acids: CASSERDRGFQPQHF.